These T cell receptor beta chains were read from a single sample in a study of CD8+ T cells in alopecia areata. Assay: immunoSEQ multiplex PCR; the TCRdb copy retains only in-frame clones and omits some. Among 120,000 or so clones listed, 40% to 55% were seen once. Sequenced material: NKG2D-low CD8+ T cells sorted from blood. The receptors originated from a human donor with alopecia areata. Both conserved end residues are part of each CDR3. D genes are given only for firm matches. Not every row has a clone size; where given, it reads once, few, many or a size class.

>-|TRBV29-1|TRBJ1-2|-
CSVGRDDFGYTF
TGCAGCGTTGGACGGGACGACTTTGGCTACACCTTC
>TRBD1|TRBV27|TRBJ2-1|-
CASLSGGPSYNEQFF
TGTGCCAGTTTGTCAGGGGGCCCCTCCTACAATGAGCAGTTCTTC
>TRBD2|TRBV29-1|TRBJ2-3|-
CSVEAAGGLHSTDTQYF
TGCAGCGTTGAGGCAGCGGGGGGACTCCATAGCACAGATACGCAGTATTTT
>-|TRBV6-4|TRBJ2-2|-
CASSDRDTGELFF
TGTGCCAGCAGTGACAGGGACACCGGGGAGCTGTTTTTT
>TRBD2|TRBV28|TRBJ2-5|few
CASSYTRLAGGLQETQYF
TGTGCCAGCAGTTATACCCGACTAGCGGGGGGACTCCAAGAGACCCAGTACTTC
>TRBD2|TRBV7-2|TRBJ2-7|many
CASSLEGAGVYEQYF
TGTGCCAGCAGCTTAGAAGGAGCGGGAGTATACGAGCAGTACTTC
>-|TRBV19|TRBJ2-1|few
CASSITGLSYNEQFF
TGTGCCAGTAGTATCACTGGACTATCCTACAATGAGCAGTTCTTC
>-|TRBV5-6|TRBJ2-5|few
CASSYAETQYF
TGTGCCAGCAGCTACGCGGAGACCCAGTACTTC
>-|TRBV29-1|TRBJ2-3|once
CSGDFPGDTQYF
TGCAGCGGAGATTTTCCGGGAGATACGCAGTATTTT
>-|TRBV7-9|TRBJ2-5|once
CASAGKGTPQETQYF
TGTGCCAGCGCCGGCAAAGGGACACCACAAGAGACCCAGTACTTC
>-|TRBV6-5|TRBJ2-3|few
CASSYGSTDTQYF
TGTGCCAGCAGTTACGGTAGCACAGATACGCAGTATTTT
>-|TRBV29-1|TRBJ2-6|few
CSVEDVNPGRSGANVLTF
TGCAGCGTTGAAGATGTCAATCCGGGGCGCTCTGGGGCCAACGTCCTGACTTTC
>-|TRBV11-2|TRBJ2-7|-
CASSHGGGLTYEQYF
TGTGCCAGCAGCCATGGCGGCGGGCTCACCTACGAGCAGTACTTC
>TRBD1|TRBV15|TRBJ2-6|-
CATGQGVRSGANVLTF
TGTGCCACGGGACAGGGGGTTCGCTCTGGGGCCAACGTCCTGACTTTC
>-|TRBV5-6|TRBJ2-7|-
CASSPGTIYEQYF
TGTGCCAGCAGTCCAGGGACAATCTACGAGCAGTACTTC
>-|TRBV4-1|TRBJ2-7|-
CASSLPREAQQYF
TGCGCCAGCAGCCTACCCAGAGAGGCCCAGCAGTACTTC
>TRBD2|TRBV6-4|TRBJ2-3|few
CASSELGGRGTDTQYF
TGTGCCAGCAGTGAGTTGGGCGGGAGAGGTACAGATACGCAGTATTTT
>-|TRBV29-1|TRBJ1-1|few
CSVHGHEAFF
TGCAGCGTCCACGGGCATGAAGCTTTCTTT
>-|TRBV29-1|TRBJ2-3|few
CSIDSSYTDTQYF
TGCAGCATTGACAGTAGTTACACAGATACGCAGTATTTT
>-|TRBV7-9|TRBJ2-5|-
CASMPGQETQYF
TGTGCCAGCATGCCCGGCCAAGAGACCCAGTACTTC
>TRBD1|TRBV30|TRBJ2-7|-
CAWSDGTAYEQYF
TGTGCCTGGAGTGATGGGACAGCCTACGAGCAGTACTTC